A selection of T cell receptor beta chains follows, all from one sample in a study of blood T cells in healthy people across ages. MiXCR, run by TCRdb on the 5' RACE reads, gives a single entry per CDR3 protein. This table has almost 1 million distinct CDR3 sequences, just over 50% appearing once. Material: blood. The receptors stem from a woman aged 60-75 years in good health. Both conserved end residues are trimmed from each CDR3. Expanded clones get a size class; other rows say once, few or many, or leave the size out.

TRBV20-1	TRBJ2-7	NA	SVTIRSYEQY
TRBV29-1	TRBJ1-2	NA	SGTGQGSGYT
TRBV6-5	TRBJ2-7	NA	ASSRTGLNEQY
TRBV11-2	TRBJ2-5	NA	ASSDAERETQY
TRBV5-5	TRBJ2-2	NA	ASRGFGGELF
TRBV20-1	TRBJ1-1	NA	SARERQGLWNTEAF
TRBV5-1	TRBJ1-6	NA	ASSGSTGMNSPLH
TRBV12-3/TRBV12-4	NA	NA	ASSSGGKSCEQY
TRBV20-1	TRBJ2-5	NA	SATPIDQETQY
TRBV9	TRBJ2-6	few	ASSDTGRSSGANVLT
TRBV9	TRBJ2-7	few	ASSKHRGFHEQY
TRBV30	TRBJ2-5	NA	AWSQDPQETQY
TRBV10-3	TRBJ2-2	few	AISMAGWGVNTGELF
TRBV29-1	TRBJ2-7	many	SVGEGGEQY
TRBV15	TRBJ2-1	NA	ATSTWTGPYNEQF
TRBV7-2	TRBJ2-6	NA	ASSPWSTISGANVLT
TRBV21-1	TRBJ2-4	NA	ASSKVRTGENIQY
TRBV6-5	TRBJ2-2	few	ASARAGELF
TRBV20-1	TRBJ2-1	NA	SASALVDEQF
TRBV7-2	TRBJ2-7	once	ASTSGLSYEQY
TRBV2	TRBJ2-1	NA	ASSGSSGGYNEQF
TRBV29-1	NA	few	SALQGLAQVTQY
TRBV2	TRBJ1-4	NA	ASSIDRGSVNEKLF
TRBV2	TRBJ2-5	few	ASSFHRSQETQY